Shown below are 15 T cell receptor beta chains from a single sample sequenced in a study of PD-1 blockade in mismatch repair-deficient tumors. Time point reported: identical approximately eleven-day culture without peptide (control). Sequenced by immunoSEQ multiplex PCR; TCRdb stores in-frame clones only, minus some. The sample comprises more than 13,000 clones, more than 75% of which are singletons, and over 9.5% rests with the top ten. Their cognate antigens are unknown. Sequenced material: cells cultured in vitro, taken from a patient treated with pembrolizumab. Receptor source: an adult with mismatch repair-deficient cancer.

Relative to its sample, this clone is large (0.1 to 1%). V and J are TRBV28 and TRBJ1-2; TRBD1 matches at 7 bases. V was clipped by 8 bases and J by 7 bases; unmatched bases: 7. This CDR3 is 12 amino acids long. CDR1 and CDR2 from the germline V gene are MDHEN and SYDVKM. The CDR3 DNA reads TGTGCCAGCGTGGCTCAGGGGGGTGGCTACACCTTC. It encodes CASVAQGGGYTF.

This chain links TRBV19 with TRBJ2-6; unclear D gene. The CDR3 has 14 residues. Germline CDR1 reads LNHDA; CDR2 reads SQIVND (reference sequence). The V and J ends lost 5 bases and 2 bases respectively, with 7 bases between them. The CDR3 nucleotides are TGTGCCAGTAGTCCAAGTCCTGGGGCCAACGTCCTGACTTTC. Protein: CASSPSPGANVLTF. Complete variable domain (other parts from reference TRBV19 and TRBJ2-6): DGGITQSPKYLFRKEGQNVTLSCEQNLNHDAMYWYRQDPGQGLRLIYYSQIVNDFQKGDIAEGYSVSREKKESFPLTVTSAQKNPTAFYLCASSPSPGANVLTFGAGSRLTVL.

The chain couples TRBV6-6 to TRBJ2-2; 8 nucleotides agree with TRBD1. The CDR3 spans 14 residues. V shed 2 bases, J shed 6 bases, and the junction held 2 bases outside the gene matches. Germline V gene sequence: CDR1 MNHNY, CDR2 SVGAGI (reference sequence). CDR3 protein: CASSYGQGPGELFF. The CDR3 DNA sequence: TGTGCCAGCAGTTACGGACAGGGCCCCGGGGAGCTGTTTTTT.

The gene calls are TRBV29-1 and TRBJ2-5; D unresolved. There are 15 residues in the CDR3. The germline V gene encodes CDR1 SQVTM and CDR2 ANQGSEA. Trimming left V 0 bases short and J 0 bases short, with 11 bases between. The CDR3 spells CSVEEPRLYQETQYF. DNA for the CDR3: TGCAGCGTTGAAGAACCCAGGTTGTACCAAGAGACCCAGTACTTC.

CDR3 residues: CASSEPLDNEQFF. The CDR3 bases are TGTGCCAGCAGTGAACCCCTCGACAATGAGCAGTTCTTC. J is TRBJ2-1 and V is TRBV2; no firm D call. Between the trimmed V and J ends, which lost 2 bases and 5 bases, there was a span of 7 bases. The germline V gene has CDR1 SNHLY and CDR2 FYNNEI. The CDR3 is made up of 13 amino acids.

The count of this clone is one. The chain recombines TRBV21-1 with TRBJ2-3; TRBD1 is taken as the D call from the table, unchecked against the DNA. TRBV21-1 is a recognized pseudogene. This CDR3 region has 17 residues. This CDR3 reads CASSTQGWVRGTDTQYF. The CDR3 nucleotides read TGTGCCAGCAGCACCCAGGGGTGGGTCCGGGGCACAGATACGCAGTATTTT.

V gene TRBV5-1 combines with J gene TRBJ2-5, with 8 bases aligning to TRBD1. The germline gives CDR1 SGHRS, CDR2 YFSETQ. This CDR3 spans 16 amino acids. With V trimmed by 4 bases and J by 5 bases, 13 bases remained unmatched. CDR3 coding DNA: TGCGCCAGCAGCCAGACTGGTCAGGGGGCGAGGGAGACCCAGTACTTC. Translated, it gives CASSQTGQGARETQYF.

The chain carries TRBV6-5 and TRBJ2-2, with no clear D. V was cut by 2 bases and J by 6 bases, with 7 bases left in between. The CDR3 totals 13 residues. Germline-derived CDR1 and CDR2 are MNHEY and SVGAGI. The CDR3 DNA reads TGTGCCAGCAGTTACGGGCTAGCCGGGGAGCTGTTTTTT. This sequence encodes CASSYGLAGELFF.

The chain employs TRBV5-1 and TRBJ1-1, with D unclear. Trimming stripped 0 bases from V and 2 bases from J, with 14 bases between. The CDR3 runs to 16 residues. CDR1 SGHRS and CDR2 YFSETQ come from the germline V gene. The CDR3 spells CASSLGAWRLNTEAFF. The CDR3 DNA sequence: TGCGCCAGCAGCTTGGGGGCTTGGCGGCTAAACACTGAAGCTTTCTTT.

This chain connects TRBV25-1 to TRBJ2-1, with 13 positions matching TRBD2. Trimming took 6 bases from V and 15 from J; bases not matched to a gene: 5. Germline CDR1 and CDR2: MGHDK and SYGVNS. This CDR3 spans 12 amino acids. The CDR3 sequence is CASSAGLAGRFF. As DNA, the CDR3 is TGTGCCAGCAGCGCGGGACTAGCGGGACGGTTCTTC. The full variable domain, rest sourced from reference TRBV25-1 and TRBJ2-1, is EADIYQTPRYLVIGTGKKITLECSQTMGHDKMYWYQQDPGMELHLIHYSYGVNSTEKGDLSSESTVSRIRTEHFPLTLESARPSHTSQYLCASSAGLAGRFFGPGTRLTVL.

The chain employs TRBV13 and TRBJ2-7; TRBD1 agrees at 9 bases. Germline-derived CDR1 and CDR2 are PRHDT and FYEKMQ (reference sequence). V shed 5 bases and J 6 bases; nucleotides not matched to a gene: 5. The CDR3 totals 13 residues. The CDR3 reads CASSPGTGSEQYF. Written as DNA, the CDR3 is TGTGCCAGCAGCCCAGGGACAGGGTCCGAGCAGTACTTC. The entire variable domain, with the rest obtained from reference TRBV13 and TRBJ2-7, is as follows: AAGVIQSPRHLIKEKRETATLKCYPIPRHDTVYWYQQGPGQDPQFLISFYEKMQSDKGSIPDRFSAQQFSDYHSELNMSSLELGDSALYFCASSPGTGSEQYFGPGTRLTVT.

The chain carries TRBV2 and TRBJ2-3; D remains unclear. The ends were cut back, 4 bases at V and 0 bases at J, with 11 bases in the middle. CDR1 is SNHLY and CDR2 is FYNNEI in the germline V gene. The CDR3 has 15 residues. DNA of the CDR3: TGTGCCAGCAGTGGCCGACACCTTAGCACAGATACGCAGTATTTT. Protein: CASSGRHLSTDTQYF.

This chain connects TRBV6-1 to TRBJ2-1; D not resolved. Germline V gives CDR1 MNHNS, CDR2 SASEGT. The V and J ends lost 2 bases and 2 bases respectively, with 13 bases between them. The CDR3 extends over 16 amino acids. The CDR3 is CASSEQVTKPYNEQFF. The CDR3 nucleotides are TGTGCCAGCAGTGAACAAGTAACAAAACCCTACAATGAGCAGTTCTTC.

This clone was seen a handful of times. This chain uses TRBV11-2 with TRBJ1-1; unclear D gene. The CDR3 is 14 amino acids. The ends were cut back, 1 base at V and 2 bases at J, with 8 bases in the middle. CDR1 is SGHAT, CDR2 FQNNGV, per germline. The CDR3 region is CASSLGPYNTEAFF. The CDR3 DNA reads as TGTGCCAGCAGCTTAGGGCCGTACAACACTGAAGCTTTCTTT.

The chain has TRBV4-1 and TRBJ2-7; D gene unclear. Between the trimmed V and J ends, which lost 0 bases and 4 bases, there was a span of 7 bases. CDR1 and CDR2 from the germline V gene are MGHRA and YSYEKL. The CDR3 loop spans 13 amino acids. The chain's CDR3 is CASSQDGRYEQYF. CDR3 bases: TGCGCCAGCAGCCAAGATGGTAGATACGAGCAGTACTTC.